This T cell receptor (beta chain) was profiled in a study of T cell responses to AZD1222 COVID-19 vaccine. Generated by immunoSEQ multiplex PCR, the TCRdb table keeps only in-frame clones and is missing some. The sample shows approximately 150,000 clones, around nine tenths of them seen only once. Whether given at about 4 or about 12 weeks, second doses were pooled. Study-level results: Spike as a whole was targeted by vaccine-associated CD4 TCRs, dominant at 160-218 and 743-854.

V lost 5 bases and J lost 2; bases outside the gene matches: 13. Germline V CDR1 and CDR2: MDHEN, SYDVKM. The CDR3 is 17 amino acids. This clone came up a few times. The antigen is undetermined. The chain couples TRBV28 to TRBJ1-2; 8 nucleotides agree with TRBD1. The material was peripheral blood, obtained 28 days after the second AZD1222 dose. The clonotype was recovered from an adult who received the AZD1222 COVID-19 vaccine. The DNA for the CDR3 is TGTGCCAGCAGTCGTAACAACCAGGGGGCTGTCAACTATGGCTACACCTTC. The encoded protein is CASSRNNQGAVNYGYTF.